The T cell receptor (beta chain) described here comes from a study of breast tumors, draining lymph nodes, adjacent tissues. Study-level results: Tumor TCR diversity was below lymph nodes but above nontumor tissue. Data fit most tumor T cells coming from lymph node, expanding in tumor. Compared with basal-like, luminal-like tumors shared significantly more repertoire with nontumor tissue.

This clonotype showed up just a few times. What it binds is unknown. At one boundary the junction diverges from the germline segment, which might be a read error. TCRdb processed the multiplex PCR reads anew with MiXCR; each CDR3 protein has one entry. The data contain roughly 260,000 distinct CDR3 sequences, 30% of them singletons. This CDR3 is built from 15 residues. Per germline, CDR1 MNHEY and CDR2 SVGAGI. Samples came from axillary lymph nodes draining the breast cancer. This rearrangement joins TRBV6-5 to TRBJ1-4, with D possibly TRBD1 on 6 matching bases. This receptor was obtained from a female donor with breast cancer. Some clones in this sample may be carry-over from other donors' samples. What was sequenced was axillary lymph node tissue. Here the CDR3 reads CASSHSGGRVEKLFF. Here the CDR3 DNA reads TGTGCCAGCAGTCACTCGGGGGGCCGCGTTGAAAAACTGTTTTTT.